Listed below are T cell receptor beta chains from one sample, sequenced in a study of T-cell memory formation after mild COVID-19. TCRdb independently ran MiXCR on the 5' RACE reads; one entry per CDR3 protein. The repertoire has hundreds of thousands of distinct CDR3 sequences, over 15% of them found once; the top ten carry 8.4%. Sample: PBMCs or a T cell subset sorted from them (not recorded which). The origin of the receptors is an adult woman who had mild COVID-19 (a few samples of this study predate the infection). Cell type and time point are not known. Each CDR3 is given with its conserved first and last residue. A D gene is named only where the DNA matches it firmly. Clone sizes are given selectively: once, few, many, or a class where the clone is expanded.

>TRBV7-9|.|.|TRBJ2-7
CASSSDTLSYEQYF
TGTGCCAGCAGCTCCGACACCCTCTCCTACGAGCAGTACTTC
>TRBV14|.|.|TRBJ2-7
CASSPQTVYEQYF
TGTGCCAGCAGCCCACAAACAGTCTACGAGCAGTACTTC
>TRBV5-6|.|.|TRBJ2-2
CASSLGQDTGELFF
TGTGCCAGCAGCTTAGGGCAAGACACCGGGGAGCTGTTTTTT
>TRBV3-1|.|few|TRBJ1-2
CASSQDSLGGGYTF
TGTGCCAGCAGCCAAGACTCACTCGGAGGGGGCTACACCTTC
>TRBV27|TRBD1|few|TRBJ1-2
CASSQTGGYTYGYTF
TGTGCCAGCAGTCAGACAGGGGGATATACCTATGGCTACACCTTC
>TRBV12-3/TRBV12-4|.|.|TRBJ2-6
CASSYTSTGANVLTF
TGTGCCAGCAGTTATACTAGCACTGGGGCCAACGTCCTGACTTTC
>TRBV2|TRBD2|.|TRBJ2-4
CASGDLGLAEGRGKNIQYF
TGTGCCAGCGGAGATTTGGGACTAGCGGAGGGAAGAGGCAAAAACATTCAGTACTTC
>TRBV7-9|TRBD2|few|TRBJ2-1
CASSSRTSGSMDEQFF
TGTGCCAGCAGCTCTAGGACTAGCGGGAGTATGGATGAGCAGTTCTTC
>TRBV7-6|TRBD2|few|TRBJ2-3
CASKGGTSGTDTQYF
TGTGCCTCAAAGGGGGGGACTAGCGGCACAGATACGCAGTATTTT
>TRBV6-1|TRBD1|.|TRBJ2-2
CASSLGREDRGYTGELFF
TGTGCCAGCAGCCTCGGAAGGGAGGACAGGGGGTACACCGGGGAGCTGTTTTTT